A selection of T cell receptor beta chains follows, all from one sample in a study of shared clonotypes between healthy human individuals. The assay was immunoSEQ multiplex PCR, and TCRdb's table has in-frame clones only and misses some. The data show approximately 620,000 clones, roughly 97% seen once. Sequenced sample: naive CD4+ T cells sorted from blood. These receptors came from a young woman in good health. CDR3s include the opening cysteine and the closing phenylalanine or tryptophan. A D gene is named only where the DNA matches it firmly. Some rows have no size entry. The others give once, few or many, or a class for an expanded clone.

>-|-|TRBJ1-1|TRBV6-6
TGTGCCAGCAGTTACTCCCAGGGTTTAAGGAACACTGAAGCTTTCTTT
CASSYSQGLRNTEAFF
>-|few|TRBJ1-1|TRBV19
TGTGCCAGTAGTATCCTGGACACAACCGGAGCTTTCTTT
CASSILDTTGAFF
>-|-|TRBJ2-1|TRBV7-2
TGTGCCAGCCGTATCGGGCTATACTCCTACAATGAGCAGTTCTTC
CASRIGLYSYNEQFF
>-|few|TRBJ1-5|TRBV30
TGTGCCTGGAGTGCCCTTGGGCAGCCCCAGCATTTT
CAWSALGQPQHF
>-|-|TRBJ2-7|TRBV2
TGTGCCAGCCGCAAAATCGACGGATACTACGAGCAGTACTTC
CASRKIDGYYEQYF
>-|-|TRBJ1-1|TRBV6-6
TGTGCCAGCAGTTACGCGGGGAGGAACACTGAAGCTTTCTTT
CASSYAGRNTEAFF
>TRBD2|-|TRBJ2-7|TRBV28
TGTGCCAGCAGTTTAGCACTAGCGGGTGCGGCCTACGAGCAGTACTTC
CASSLALAGAAYEQYF
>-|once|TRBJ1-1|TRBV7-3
TGTGCCAGCAGCCAAGGACCGGGCCGTGAAGCTTTCTTT
CASSQGPGREAFF
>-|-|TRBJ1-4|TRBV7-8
TGTGCCAGCAGCTCGACAGACTCTAATGAAAAACTGTTTTTT
CASSSTDSNEKLFF
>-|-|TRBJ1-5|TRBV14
TGTGCCAGCAGCCAAGACAGTCAGCCCCAGCATTTT
CASSQDSQPQHF
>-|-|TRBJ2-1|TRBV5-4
TGTGCCAGCAGCTCCTGGGGACTTACCAAAAACAATGAGCAGTTCTTC
CASSSWGLTKNNEQFF
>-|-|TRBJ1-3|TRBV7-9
TGTGCCAGCAGCCCGCCGACGGGGGGCTCTGGAAACACCATATATTTT
CASSPPTGGSGNTIYF
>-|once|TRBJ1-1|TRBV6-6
TGTGCCAGCAGGACCCAACAGGGCCCGAGCACTGAAGCTTTCTTT
CASRTQQGPSTEAFF
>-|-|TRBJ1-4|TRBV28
TGTGCCAGCAGCCGGACGGCGACTAATGAAAAACTGTTTTTT
CASSRTATNEKLFF
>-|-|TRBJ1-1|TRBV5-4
TGTGCCAGCAGCTCCCTTTTATCCACCGACATGAACACTGAAGCTTTCTTT
CASSSLLSTDMNTEAFF
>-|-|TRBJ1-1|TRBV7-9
TGTGCCAGCAGCCAACAGGCGAACACTGAAGCTTTCTTT
CASSQQANTEAFF
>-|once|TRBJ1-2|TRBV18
TGTGCCAGCTCATTATCAGGGGCCTATGGCTACACCTTC
CASSLSGAYGYTF
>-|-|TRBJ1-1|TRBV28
TGTGCCAGCAGCACCCAGCGGGGAAGACCTGAAGCTTTCTTT
CASSTQRGRPEAFF
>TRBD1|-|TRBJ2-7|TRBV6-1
TGTGCCAGCAGTGTAGTGACAGGGGAATACGAGCAGTACTTC
CASSVVTGEYEQYF
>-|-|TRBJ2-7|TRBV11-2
TGTGCCAGCAGCTCCCGGTCCGATTACGAGCAGTACTTC
CASSSRSDYEQYF
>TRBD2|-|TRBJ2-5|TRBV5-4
TGTGCCAGCAGTTCTGGTGGGGTCCGGGGGGTATGGGAGACCCAGTACTTC
CASSSGGVRGVWETQYF
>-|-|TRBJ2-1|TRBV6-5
TGTGCCAGCAGCAGAGGTTCTAATCAGTTCTTC
CASSRGSNQFF
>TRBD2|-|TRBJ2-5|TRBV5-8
TGTGCCAGCAGCCTACAGAGCGGGAGGGTCCAAGAGACCCAGTACTTC
CASSLQSGRVQETQYF
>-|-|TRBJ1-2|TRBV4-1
TGCGCCAGCAGCCAAGACAGGGAGGAAGGCGGCTACACCTTC
CASSQDREEGGYTF
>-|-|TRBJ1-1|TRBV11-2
TGTGCCAGCAGCTTAGTGGGACACTCACCCCACGCTGAAGCTTTCTTT
CASSLVGHSPHAEAFF
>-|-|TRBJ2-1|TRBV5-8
TGTGCCAGCAGCTTGGGGGGGGTTGACTACAATGAGCAGTTCTTC
CASSLGGVDYNEQFF
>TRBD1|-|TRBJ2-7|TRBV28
TGTGCCAGCAGAACTGGGACAGGAGACTCCTACGAGCAGTACTTC
CASRTGTGDSYEQYF
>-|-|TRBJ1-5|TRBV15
TGTGCCACCAGCAGAGTAGGTCAGAATCAGCCCCAGCATTTT
CATSRVGQNQPQHF
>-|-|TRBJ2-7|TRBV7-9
TGTGCCAGCAGCTTAGCCGCCGGAACCTACGAGCAGTACTTC
CASSLAAGTYEQYF
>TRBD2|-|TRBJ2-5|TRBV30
TGTGCCTGGACATACCGGGACTATTCCGAGACCCAGTACTTC
CAWTYRDYSETQYF
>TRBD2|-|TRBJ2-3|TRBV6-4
TGTGCCAGCAGAAACGAAGCGGGAGTGGGCACAGATACGCAGTATTTT
CASRNEAGVGTDTQYF
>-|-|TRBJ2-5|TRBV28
TGTGCCAGCACCCAAGGAGGGGAAGAGACCCAGTACTTC
CASTQGGEETQYF
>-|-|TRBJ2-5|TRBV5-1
TGCGCCAGCTCCGGGCGATCTACTTTCATGGAATCCCAAGAGACCCAGTACTTC
CASSGRSTFMESQETQYF
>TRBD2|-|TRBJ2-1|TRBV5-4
TGTGCCAGCAGCTTGGGACTAGCGGGAATGCGGGAGCAGTTCTTC
CASSLGLAGMREQFF
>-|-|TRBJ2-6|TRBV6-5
TGTGCCAGCACCCGCGGCTCTGGGGCCAACGTCCTGACTTTC
CASTRGSGANVLTF
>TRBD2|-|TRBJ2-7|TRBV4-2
TGTGCCAGCAGCCAAGATTGGCTAGCGGGAAGCTACGAGCAGTACTTC
CASSQDWLAGSYEQYF
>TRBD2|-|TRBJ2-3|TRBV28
TGTGCCAGCAGACTAGCGGCTAGCACAGATACGCAGTATTTT
CASRLAASTDTQYF
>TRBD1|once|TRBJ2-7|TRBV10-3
TGTGCCATCAGTGAGTTTAGTTGGATGGGGACAGCGTCCTACGAGCAGTACTTC
CAISEFSWMGTASYEQYF
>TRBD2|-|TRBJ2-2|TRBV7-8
TGTGCCAGCAGCCTGCCGGCTAGCGGGAGGGAAGGCGGGGAGCTGTTTTTT
CASSLPASGREGGELFF
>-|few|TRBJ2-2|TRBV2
TGTGCCAGCAGTGGCCGGACTACCTCAGGCGGGGAGCTGTTTTTT
CASSGRTTSGGELFF
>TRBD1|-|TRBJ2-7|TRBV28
TGTGCCAGCCGCACAGGGGGATACGAGCAGTACTTC
CASRTGGYEQYF
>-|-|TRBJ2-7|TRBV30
TGTGCCTGGAGTGTACCTAGGGGGCTAGCGGCCTCCTACGAGCAGTACTTC
CAWSVPRGLAASYEQYF
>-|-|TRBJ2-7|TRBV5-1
TGCGCCAGCAGCCTGTGGGGGGCATACGGCGAGGGCTACGAGCAGTACTTC
CASSLWGAYGEGYEQYF
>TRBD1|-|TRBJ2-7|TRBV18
TGTGCCAGCTCACCCCAAACGGGACAGAGTCCCTACGAGCAGTACTTC
CASSPQTGQSPYEQYF
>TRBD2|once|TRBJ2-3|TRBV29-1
TGCAGCGTTCTTGGGGGACCCTCAACGGCGGGAGAGATTGATACGCAGTATTTT
CSVLGGPSTAGEIDTQYF